This TCR beta chain came from a study of T cell responses to AZD1222 COVID-19 vaccine. Trimming took off 6 bases at V and 2 bases at J, with 14 bases between the two ends. The germline V gene has CDR1 SGHTS and CDR2 YDEGEE. The CDR3 loop spans 15 amino acids. Points from the study as a whole: All repertoire sampling was performed exclusively after the peak T cell response. Researchers report vaccine-associated CD4 TCRs spanning spike, with dominance at 160-218 and 743-854.

As concerns this clone: Its antigen is undetermined.

The assay was immunoSEQ multiplex PCR, and TCRdb's table has in-frame clones only and misses some. The sample records more than 100,000 clones, 85% to 95% being singletons. The TCR sequence derives from an adult in good health. The chain carries TRBV5-8 and TRBJ2-2, with D unresolved. The sample here was peripheral blood, taken on day 0 of AZD1222 vaccination. DNA of the CDR3: TGTGCCAGCACTCAGGACGGAGCCAACACCGGGGAGCTGTTTTTT. Encoded protein: CASTQDGANTGELFF.